Described below is a single T cell receptor (beta chain) sequence and its context. Its antigen is not known. V lost 3 bases to trimming and J lost 0 bases; unmatched junction nucleotides: 0. This CDR3 spans 16 amino acids. CDR1 and CDR2 from the germline V gene are MGHRA and YSYEKL. Sequencing of TCR beta CDR3 used immunoSEQ survey depth. Using immunoSEQ multiplex PCR, the repertoire was profiled, and TCRdb retains in-frame clones only, with some absent. The repertoire holds 6,000 to 9,000 clones, with 66% as singletons. This record belongs to a study of CD8 T cell repertoires and HIV-1 epitope variants. Whole-study context: Separate wells received one of Twenty-five Gag or Nef variant peptides.

The gene calls are TRBV4-1 and TRBJ2-6; TRBD1 matches at 9 bases. Source material: cultured CD8+ T cells derived from PBMCs. The source is a male donor with HIV. DNA for the CDR3: TGCGCCAGCAGCCAGACAGGGGGCTCTGGGGCCAACGTCCTGACTTTC. Translated: CASSQTGGSGANVLTF.